The 14 T cell receptor beta chains given below trace back to one sample, sequenced in a study of PD-1 blockade in classical Hodgkin lymphoma. In every patient, relapse followed autologous stem cell transplantation, while exposure to brentuximab vedotin differed. The method was immunoSEQ multiplex PCR; TCRdb's version includes in-frame clones alone and lacks a portion of them. The sample has 25,000 to 30,000 clones, roughly 80% seen once. Sequences were derived from peripheral blood mononuclear cells (PBMCs), sampled before the second cycle of nivolumab. Every receptor here comes from a human donor with classical Hodgkin lymphoma.

This rearrangement joins TRBV29-1 to TRBJ1-1, with TRBD1 as a possible D gene (5 bases). Germline V CDR1 and CDR2: SQVTM, ANQGSEA. Deletions cut 5 bases from V and 1 base from J, with 17 bases between. There are 15 residues in the CDR3. Here the CDR3 reads CSVNGAGSQNTEAFF. As DNA, the CDR3 is TGCAGCGTTAACGGGGCAGGGAGTCAGAACACTGAAGCTTTCTTT.

This sequence joins TRBV4-2 and TRBJ1-2; the match to TRBD1 covers 7 bases. The CDR3 spans 15 residues. CDR1 is LGHNA and CDR2 is YNFKEQ in the germline V gene. V shed 5 bases and J 5 bases; nucleotides not matched to a gene: 11. CDR3 region: CASSVNRQGLYGYTF. The CDR3 region has the DNA TGTGCCAGCAGCGTCAATCGACAGGGCCTATATGGCTACACCTTC.

This clone appeared once. The chain is built from TRBV7-8 and TRBJ1-2; the D is unclear. V gave up 5 bases and J gave up 2 bases, with 9 bases separating them. Germline-derived CDR1 and CDR2 are SGHVS and FQNEAQ. This CDR3 region has 13 residues. CDR3 in DNA: TGTGCCAGCAGCCTAGACGGGAACTATGGCTACACCTTC. Encoded protein: CASSLDGNYGYTF.

The genes are TRBV6-5 and TRBJ1-1; a weak D match, TRBD1 (5 bases). The CDR3 has 15 residues. V was cut by 7 bases and J by 4 bases, with 19 bases left in between. Per the germline V gene, CDR1 is MNHEY and CDR2 is SVGAGI. The CDR3 here is CASIPRRGVSTEAFF. In DNA, the CDR3 is TGTGCCAGCATTCCTAGGCGGGGGGTAAGCACTGAAGCTTTCTTT.

The chain links TRBV25-1 to TRBJ2-7, with D uncertain. This CDR3 is built from 13 residues. Trimming shortened V by 5 bases and J by 0 bases, and 8 bases separated the two germline ends. CDR1 is MGHDK, CDR2 SYGVNS, per germline. The CDR3 region is CASSSAFSYEQYF. The CDR3 DNA is TGTGCCAGCAGTTCGGCCTTCTCCTACGAGCAGTACTTC.

The chain joins TRBV4-1 to TRBJ2-5; 7 nucleotides align to TRBD2. V lost 1 base to trimming and J lost 5 bases; unmatched junction nucleotides: 16. The CDR3 totals 18 residues. Germline CDR1 and CDR2: MGHRA and YSYEKL. The CDR3 DNA reads TGCGCCAGCAGCCAAGCGGGAGCGGGGCGCCCCTCAGGGGAGACCCAGTACTTC. Translating gives CASSQAGAGRPSGETQYF.

V gene TRBV6-1 combines with J gene TRBJ2-2; the match to TRBD1 covers 12 bases. CDR1 is MNHNS, CDR2 SASEGT, per germline. The ends lost 4 bases at V and 7 bases at J; junction bases unmatched: 7. The CDR3 length is 16 residues. The DNA of the CDR3 is TGTGCCAGCAGTGGCGGGACAGGGGGCAGTCACGGGGAGCTGTTTTTT. Encoded protein: CASSGGTGGSHGELFF.

The chain combines TRBV28 with TRBJ2-7; the match to TRBD2 covers 12 bases. The CDR3 covers 15 residues. Per the germline V gene, CDR1 is MDHEN and CDR2 is SYDVKM. V shed 4 bases and J 1 base; nucleotides not matched to a gene: 2. The DNA for the CDR3 is TGTGCCAGCAGTTCCGGACTAGCGGGATCCTACGAGCAGTACTTC. Residues: CASSSGLAGSYEQYF.

J is TRBJ1-5 and V is TRBV7-1; 8 nucleotides line up with TRBD1. TRBV7-1 is an ORF for which the function is uncertain. The CDR3 length is 15 residues. V was clipped by 4 bases and J by 2 bases; unmatched bases: 4. The CDR3: CASSLGDRRNQPQHF. The CDR3 DNA follows: TGTGCCAGCAGCTTAGGGGACAGGCGCAATCAGCCCCAGCATTTT.

J is TRBJ2-2 and V is TRBV9, with D possibly matching TRBD2 (6 bases). Trimming left V 0 bases short and J 6 bases short, with 15 bases between. From germline, CDR1 is SGDLS and CDR2 YYNGEE. The CDR3 is 16 amino acids. The CDR3 here is CASSVGGRQGAGELFF. DNA of the CDR3: TGTGCCAGCAGCGTAGGAGGGAGGCAGGGTGCCGGGGAGCTGTTTTTT.

This clone is medium-sized (0.01 to 0.1%). The gene calls are TRBV27 and TRBJ2-2; D is possibly TRBD2 (6 bases). The CDR3 contains 15 residues. CDR1 and CDR2 (germline): MNHEY, SMNVEV (reference sequence). Trimming took 1 base from V and 0 from J, leaving 6 bases between them. As DNA, the CDR3 is TGTGCCAGCAGTTTATGGGGGGCGAACACCGGGGAGCTGTTTTTT. It codes for CASSLWGANTGELFF.

This chain connects TRBV4-2 to TRBJ2-3; weak D call: TRBD2 (6 bases). The CDR3 is 16 amino acids. Germline CDR1 LGHNA, CDR2 YNFKEQ. Trimming removed 3 bases from V and 5 bases from J, with 18 bases in between. The DNA for the CDR3 is TGTGCCAGCAGCCAGGGTAGGGACTTGGTGAAAGATACGCAGTATTTT. It encodes CASSQGRDLVKDTQYF.

This clone was detected a few times. The chain uses TRBV5-4 and TRBJ2-5; the D gene could be TRBD1 or TRBD2 (6 bases each). The V and J ends lost 10 bases and 4 bases respectively, with 23 bases between them. This CDR3 is 15 amino acids long. Germline V gives CDR1 SGHNT, CDR2 YYREEE (reference sequence). The CDR3 DNA follows: TGTGCCTACTCGAAGGGGGGCGCATTAGGAGAGACCCAGTACTTC. This codes for CAYSKGGALGETQYF.

The CDR3, as DNA: TGTGCCAGCAGTTTAAATTTAGGGGCTAATGAAAAACTGTTTTTT. Its translation is CASSLNLGANEKLFF. This chain links TRBV28 with TRBJ1-4, with D possibly TRBD1 on 5 matching bases. This CDR3 region has 15 residues. V gave up 2 bases and J gave up 3 bases, with 10 bases separating them. Germline CDR1 is MDHEN and CDR2 is SYDVKM. Drawing the rest from reference TRBV28 and TRBJ1-4, the complete variable domain is DVKVTQSSRYLVKRTGEKVFLECVQDMDHENMFWYRQDPGLGLRLIYFSYDVKMKEKGDIPEGYSVSREKKERFSLILESASTNQTSMYLCASSLNLGANEKLFFGSGTQLSVL.